Each of the 5 T cell receptor beta chains below was sequenced from the same sample in a study of shared clonotypes between healthy human individuals. Sequenced by immunoSEQ multiplex PCR; TCRdb stores in-frame clones only, minus some. Here the sample spans about 2.3 million clones, 80% to 95% being singletons. Sequencing was done on a sample of naive CD4+ T cells from PBMCs. The subset is: CD45RA+ positively selected. These TCRs come from a man in his late teens or twenties in good health. Some clones in this sample may be carry-over from other donors' samples.

The chain has TRBV2 and TRBJ1-1; D is uncertain. The CDR3 contains 12 residues. CDR1 SNHLY and CDR2 FYNNEI come from the germline V gene. V shed 8 bases and J shed 4 bases, with 11 bases lying between them. This CDR3 is CASQGLFTEAFF. The CDR3 DNA is TGTGCCAGCCAAGGGCTCTTCACTGAAGCTTTCTTT.

The gene calls are TRBV11-2 and TRBJ1-5; D may be TRBD1 (6 bases). V was trimmed by 0 bases and J by 9 bases, leaving 18 bases between them. CDR1 is SGHAT, CDR2 FQNNGV, per germline. The CDR3 is 16 residues long. The CDR3 loop reads CASSLDGGRGGWPQHF. Here the CDR3 DNA reads TGTGCCAGCAGCTTAGATGGGGGCAGGGGAGGGTGGCCCCAGCATTTT.

The chain joins TRBV30 to TRBJ1-4, with 7 bases lining up with TRBD1. The junction had 7 bases not matched to a gene; V was cut back by 4 bases and J by 5 bases. This CDR3 spans 14 amino acids. From germline, CDR1 is GTSNPN and CDR2 SVGIG (reference sequence). CDR3 protein: CAWTQTGHNEKLFF. DNA of the CDR3: TGTGCCTGGACCCAGACAGGGCACAATGAAAAACTGTTTTTT.

The rearrangement links TRBV9 to TRBJ2-2; 8 bases map to TRBD2. This CDR3 has 19 residues. With V trimmed by 0 bases and J by 0 bases, 10 bases remained unmatched. Germline loops: CDR1 SGDLS, CDR2 YYNGEE. CDR3 in amino acids: CASSVVSSGRRANTGELFF. CDR3 sequence (DNA): TGTGCCAGCAGCGTAGTATCTAGCGGGCGACGTGCGAACACCGGGGAGCTGTTTTTT.

The rearrangement joins TRBV5-1 to TRBJ2-1, with TRBD1 matching over 8 bases. With V trimmed by 3 bases and J by 7 bases, 3 bases remained unmatched. Germline CDR1 is SGHRS and CDR2 is YFSETQ. The CDR3 is 13 residues long. As DNA, the CDR3 is TGCGCCAGCAGCTGGGACAGGTTAAATGAGCAGTTCTTC. This translates into CASSWDRLNEQFF.